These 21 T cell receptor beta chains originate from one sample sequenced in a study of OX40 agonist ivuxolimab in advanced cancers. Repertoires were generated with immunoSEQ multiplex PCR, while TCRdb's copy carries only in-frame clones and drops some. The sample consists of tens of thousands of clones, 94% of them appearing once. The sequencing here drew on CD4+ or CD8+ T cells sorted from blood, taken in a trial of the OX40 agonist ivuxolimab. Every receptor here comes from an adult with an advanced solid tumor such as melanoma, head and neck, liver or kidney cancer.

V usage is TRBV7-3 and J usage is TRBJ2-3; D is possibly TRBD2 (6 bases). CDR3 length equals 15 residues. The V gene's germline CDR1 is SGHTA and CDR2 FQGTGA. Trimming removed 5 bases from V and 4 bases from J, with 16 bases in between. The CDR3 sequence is CASSVGLTFPDTQYF. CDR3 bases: TGTGCCAGCAGCGTCGGACTAACCTTCCCAGATACGCAGTATTTT.

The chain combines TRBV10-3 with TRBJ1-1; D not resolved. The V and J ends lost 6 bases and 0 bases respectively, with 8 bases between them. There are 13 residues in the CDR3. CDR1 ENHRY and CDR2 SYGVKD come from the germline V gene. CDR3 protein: CAISGEMNTEAFF. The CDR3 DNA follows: TGTGCCATCAGCGGAGAAATGAACACTGAAGCTTTCTTT.

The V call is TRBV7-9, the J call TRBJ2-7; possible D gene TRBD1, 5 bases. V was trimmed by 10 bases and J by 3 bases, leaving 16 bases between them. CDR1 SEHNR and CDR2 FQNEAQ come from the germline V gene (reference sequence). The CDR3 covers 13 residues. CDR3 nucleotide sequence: TGTGCCATCGAGGCGGACACATACTACGAGCAGTACTTC. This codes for CAIEADTYYEQYF.

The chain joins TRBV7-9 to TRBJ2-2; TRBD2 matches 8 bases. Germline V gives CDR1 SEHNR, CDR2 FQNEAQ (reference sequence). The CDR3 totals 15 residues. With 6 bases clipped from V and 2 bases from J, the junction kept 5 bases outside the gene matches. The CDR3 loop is CASSSLAGNTGELFF. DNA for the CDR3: TGTGCCAGCAGTTCTCTAGCGGGTAACACCGGGGAGCTGTTTTTT. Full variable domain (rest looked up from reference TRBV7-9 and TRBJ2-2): DTGVSQNPRHKITKRGQNVTFRCDPISEHNRLYWYRQTLGQGPEFLTYFQNEAQLEKSRLLSDRFSAERPKGSFSTLEIQRTEQGDSAMYLCASSSLAGNTGELFFGEGSRLTVL.

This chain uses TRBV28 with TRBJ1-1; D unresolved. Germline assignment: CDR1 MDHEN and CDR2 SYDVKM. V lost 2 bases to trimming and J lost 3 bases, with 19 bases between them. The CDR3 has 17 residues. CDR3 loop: CASSLSRLRMSDTEAFF. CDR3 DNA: TGTGCCAGCAGTTTAAGCCGGCTTCGGATGAGCGACACTGAAGCTTTCTTT.

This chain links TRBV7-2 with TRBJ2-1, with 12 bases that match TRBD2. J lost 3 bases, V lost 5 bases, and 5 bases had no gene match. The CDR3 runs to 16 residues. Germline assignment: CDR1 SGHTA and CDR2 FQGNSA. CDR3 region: CASSGWTSGDYNEQFF. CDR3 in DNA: TGTGCCAGCAGCGGGTGGACTAGCGGGGACTACAATGAGCAGTTCTTC.

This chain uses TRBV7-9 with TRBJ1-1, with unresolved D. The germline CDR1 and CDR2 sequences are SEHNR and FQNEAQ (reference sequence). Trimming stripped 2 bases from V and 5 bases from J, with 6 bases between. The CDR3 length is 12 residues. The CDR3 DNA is TGTGCCAGCAGCTTAAGCGGGACTGAAGCTTTCTTT. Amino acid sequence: CASSLSGTEAFF.

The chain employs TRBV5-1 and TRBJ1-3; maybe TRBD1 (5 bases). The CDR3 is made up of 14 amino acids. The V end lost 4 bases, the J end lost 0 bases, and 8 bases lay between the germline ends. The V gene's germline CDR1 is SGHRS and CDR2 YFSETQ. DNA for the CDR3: TGCGCCAGCAGCACAACAGGCTCTGGAAACACCATATATTTT. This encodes CASSTTGSGNTIYF.

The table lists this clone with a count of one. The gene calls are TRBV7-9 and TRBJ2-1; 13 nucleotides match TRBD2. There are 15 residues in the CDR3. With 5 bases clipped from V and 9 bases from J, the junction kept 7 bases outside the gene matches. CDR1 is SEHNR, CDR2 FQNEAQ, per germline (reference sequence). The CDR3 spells CASSPGLAGVLEQFF. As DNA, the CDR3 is TGTGCCAGCAGCCCCGGACTAGCGGGAGTCCTTGAGCAGTTCTTC. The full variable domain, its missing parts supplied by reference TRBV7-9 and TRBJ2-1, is DTGVSQNPRHKITKRGQNVTFRCDPISEHNRLYWYRQTLGQGPEFLTYFQNEAQLEKSRLLSDRFSAERPKGSFSTLEIQRTEQGDSAMYLCASSPGLAGVLEQFFGPGTRLTVL.

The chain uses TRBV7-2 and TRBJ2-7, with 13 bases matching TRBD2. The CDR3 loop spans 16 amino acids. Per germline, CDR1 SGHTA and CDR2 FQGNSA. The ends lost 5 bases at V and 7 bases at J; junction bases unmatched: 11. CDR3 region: CASSRRLAGGLGEQYF. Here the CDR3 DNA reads TGTGCCAGCAGCCGTAGACTAGCGGGAGGCCTGGGGGAGCAGTACTTC.

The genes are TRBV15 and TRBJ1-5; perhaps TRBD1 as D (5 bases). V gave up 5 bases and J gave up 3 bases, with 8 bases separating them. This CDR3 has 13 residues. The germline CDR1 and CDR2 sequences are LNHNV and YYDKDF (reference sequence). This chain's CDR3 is CATSPQVNQPQHF. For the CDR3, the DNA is TGTGCCACCAGCCCACAGGTCAATCAGCCCCAGCATTTT.

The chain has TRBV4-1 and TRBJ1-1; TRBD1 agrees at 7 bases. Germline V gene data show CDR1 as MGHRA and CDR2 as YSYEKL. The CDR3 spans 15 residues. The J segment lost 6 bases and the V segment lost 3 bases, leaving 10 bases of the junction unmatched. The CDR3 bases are TGCGCCAGCAGCCAGGGGCAGGGGGAGGTACCTGAAGCTTTCTTT. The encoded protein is CASSQGQGEVPEAFF.

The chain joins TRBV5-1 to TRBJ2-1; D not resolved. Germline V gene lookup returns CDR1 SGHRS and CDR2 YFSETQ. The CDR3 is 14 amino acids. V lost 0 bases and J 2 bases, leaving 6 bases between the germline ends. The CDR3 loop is CASSLAGPYNEQFF. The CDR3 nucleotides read TGCGCCAGCAGCTTGGCAGGCCCCTACAATGAGCAGTTCTTC.

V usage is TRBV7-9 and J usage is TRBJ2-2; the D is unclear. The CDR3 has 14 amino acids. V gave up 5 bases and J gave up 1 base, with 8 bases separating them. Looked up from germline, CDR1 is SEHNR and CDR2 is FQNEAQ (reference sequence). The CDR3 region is CASSPDQNTGELFF. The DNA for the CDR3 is TGTGCCAGCAGCCCAGACCAGAACACCGGGGAGCTGTTTTTT.

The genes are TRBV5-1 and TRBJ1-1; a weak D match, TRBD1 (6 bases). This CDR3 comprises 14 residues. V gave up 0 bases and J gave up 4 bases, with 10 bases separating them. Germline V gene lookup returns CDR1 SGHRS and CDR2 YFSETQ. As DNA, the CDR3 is TGCGCCAGCAGCTTGGCCTTAGGGGGCACTGAAGCTTTCTTT. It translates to CASSLALGGTEAFF.

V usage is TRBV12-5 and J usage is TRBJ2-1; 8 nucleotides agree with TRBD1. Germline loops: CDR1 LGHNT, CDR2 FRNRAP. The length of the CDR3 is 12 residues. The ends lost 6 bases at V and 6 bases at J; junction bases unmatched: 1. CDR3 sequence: CASGQGGNEQFF. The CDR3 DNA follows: TGTGCTAGTGGACAGGGGGGCAATGAGCAGTTCTTC. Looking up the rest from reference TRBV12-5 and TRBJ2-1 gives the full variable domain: DARVTQTPRHKVTEMGQEVTMRCQPILGHNTVFWYRQTMMQGLELLAYFRNRAPLDDSGMPKDRFSAEMPDATLATLKIQPSEPRDSAVYFCASGQGGNEQFFGPGTRLTVL.

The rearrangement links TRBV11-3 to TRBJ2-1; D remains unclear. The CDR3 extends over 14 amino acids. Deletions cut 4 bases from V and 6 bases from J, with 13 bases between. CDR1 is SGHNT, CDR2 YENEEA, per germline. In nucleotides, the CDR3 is TGTGCCAGCAGCTCCCGGGCGGAGATCAATGAGCAGTTCTTC. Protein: CASSSRAEINEQFF.

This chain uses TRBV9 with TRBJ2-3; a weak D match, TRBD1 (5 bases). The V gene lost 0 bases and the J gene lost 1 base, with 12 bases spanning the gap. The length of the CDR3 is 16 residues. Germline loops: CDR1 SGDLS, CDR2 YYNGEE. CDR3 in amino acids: CASSVEGSLGTDTQYF. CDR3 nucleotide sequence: TGTGCCAGCAGCGTAGAGGGGTCCCTAGGCACAGATACGCAGTATTTT. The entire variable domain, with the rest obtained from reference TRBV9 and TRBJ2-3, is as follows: DSGVTQTPKHLITATGQRVTLRCSPRSGDLSVYWYQQSLDQGLQFLIQYYNGEERAKGNILERFSAQQFPDLHSELNLSSLELGDSALYFCASSVEGSLGTDTQYFGPGTRLTVL.

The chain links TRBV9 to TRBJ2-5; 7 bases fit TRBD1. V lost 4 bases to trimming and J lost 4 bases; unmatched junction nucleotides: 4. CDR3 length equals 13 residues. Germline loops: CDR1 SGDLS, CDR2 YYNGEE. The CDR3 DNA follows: TGTGCCAGCAGCCCTTACAGGGGAGAGACCCAGTACTTC. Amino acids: CASSPYRGETQYF.

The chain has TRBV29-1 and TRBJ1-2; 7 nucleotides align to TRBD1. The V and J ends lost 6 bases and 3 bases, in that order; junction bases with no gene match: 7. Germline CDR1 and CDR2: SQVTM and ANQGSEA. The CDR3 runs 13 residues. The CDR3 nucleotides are TGCAGCGTGGAAACAGGGGACGACTATGGCTACACCTTC. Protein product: CSVETGDDYGYTF.

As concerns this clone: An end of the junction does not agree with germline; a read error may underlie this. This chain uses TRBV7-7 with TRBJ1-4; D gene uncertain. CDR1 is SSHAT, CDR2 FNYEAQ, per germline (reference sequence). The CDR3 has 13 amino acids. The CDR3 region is CASSFGANEKLFF. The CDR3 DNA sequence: TGTGCTAGCAGCTTCGGTGCTAATGAAAAACTGTTTTTT.